This entry describes one T cell receptor (beta chain). Its antigen is unidentified. Germline V gene data show CDR1 as MNHNS and CDR2 as SASEGT. V trimming: 2 bases; J trimming: 10 bases; junction bases outside the gene matches: 9. The CDR3 runs 16 residues. This specimen belongs to a study of OX40 agonist ivuxolimab in advanced cancers. As for the study in general: Three individuals attained partial responses, comprising one hepatocellular carcinoma case and two cutaneous melanoma cases.

Study conclusions and caveats: The CD4+ and CD8+ T cells in the blood had expanded clonally by week 6 at 0.1 to 3.0 mg/kg. Near-lowest levels of clonal expansion characterized partial responders at 0.1-3.0 mg/kg.

Assay used: immunoSEQ multiplex PCR; TCRdb lists only in-frame clones, some missing. The sample comprises under 200,000 clones, approximately 94% of which are singletons, and just over 0.3% rests with the top ten. This receptor was obtained from an adult with an advanced solid tumor such as melanoma, head and neck, liver or kidney cancer. The rearrangement uses TRBV6-1 and TRBJ1-6; 9 bases are a match to TRBD1. This material consisted of CD4+ or CD8+ T cells sorted from blood, taken in a trial of the OX40 agonist ivuxolimab. The CDR3 DNA sequence: TGTGCCAGCAGTGAAACGGGGACAGGGATCGAGTCACCCCTCCACTTT. Its protein is CASSETGTGIESPLHF.